This is a list of T cell receptor beta chains from one sample in a study of T cell repertoires in cytomegalovirus infection. TCRdb re-analysed the reads in MiXCR, keeping a single row per CDR3 protein. Counted here are hundreds of thousands of distinct CDR3 sequences, around 18% occurring once; the ten biggest clones make up approximately 8%. The specimen was PBMCs. Source of these receptors: a human donor in good health (CMV status not recorded). Some clones in this sample may be carry-over from other donors' samples. The CDR3 runs from the conserved cysteine through the conserved F or W.

TRBJ1-2 TRBV9 CASSARDGVDYGYTF
TRBJ2-7 TRBV12-3/TRBV12-4 CASSLVPYEQYF
TRBJ1-2 TRBV7-2 CASSLRGDYTF
TRBJ1-2 TRBV7-2 CASSLQVGGYTF
TRBJ2-1 TRBV12-3/TRBV12-4 CASSFYALGNEQFF
TRBJ2-5 TRBV7-9 CASSTGTASQETQYF
TRBJ1-4 TRBV7-8 CASSLLRGHEKLFF
TRBJ2-4 TRBV15 CATSMTGTKNIQYF
TRBJ1-4 TRBV19 CASSEGVATNEKLFF
TRBJ2-5 TRBV20-1 CSATGGPQRGQETQYF
TRBJ2-1 TRBV7-2 CASSLGGLAGDSYNEQFF
TRBJ2-7 TRBV12-3/TRBV12-4 CASSLGSPSSNEQYF
TRBJ1-6 TRBV6-6 CASSSTGTLNSPLHF
TRBJ2-7 TRBV2 CASNLQGASYEQYF
TRBJ2-5 TRBV5-1 CASSLGTSGGPKETQYF
TRBJ2-3 TRBV11-2 CASSLVAGGPDTQYF
TRBJ2-3 TRBV7-9 CASSRTLHTQYF
TRBJ2-1 TRBV5-1 CASSWGQANEQFF
TRBJ2-5 TRBV7-2 CASSSPSGSQYF
TRBJ2-5 TRBV7-2 CASSPLGTSTETQYF
TRBJ2-7 TRBV11-2 CASSHDGYEQYF
TRBJ1-2 TRBV2 CASSEGPGGPYGYTF
TRBJ2-2 TRBV4-1 CASSQTDGLATGELFF
TRBJ1-1 TRBV19 CASSASPLIRLHGENTEAFF
TRBJ2-1 TRBV7-7 CASSPTSGDYNEQFF
TRBJ2-2 TRBV12-3/TRBV12-4 CASSLLAGVAGELFF
TRBJ1-2 TRBV2 CASSEAWETNYGYTF
TRBJ1-1 TRBV10-3 CAISESISGRAEAFF
TRBJ1-4 TRBV28 CASSSRDSSNEKLFF
TRBJ1-1 TRBV4-1 CASSQDRSTEAFF